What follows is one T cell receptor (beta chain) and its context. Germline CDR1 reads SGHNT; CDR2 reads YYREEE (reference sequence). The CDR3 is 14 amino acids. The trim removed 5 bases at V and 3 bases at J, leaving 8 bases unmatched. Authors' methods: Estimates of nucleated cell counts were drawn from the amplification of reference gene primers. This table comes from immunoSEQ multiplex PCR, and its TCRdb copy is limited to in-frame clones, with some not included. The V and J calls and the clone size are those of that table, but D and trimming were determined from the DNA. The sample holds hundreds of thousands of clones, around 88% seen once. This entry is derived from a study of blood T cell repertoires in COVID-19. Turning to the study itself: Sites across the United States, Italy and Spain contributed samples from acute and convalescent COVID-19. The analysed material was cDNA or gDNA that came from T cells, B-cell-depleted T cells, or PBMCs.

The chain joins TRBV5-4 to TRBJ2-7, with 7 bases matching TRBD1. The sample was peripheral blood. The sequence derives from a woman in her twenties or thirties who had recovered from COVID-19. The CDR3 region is CASRRTGGRYEQYF. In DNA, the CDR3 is TGTGCCAGCAGGAGGACAGGTGGACGCTACGAGCAGTACTTC.